The rows below give T cell receptor delta chains drawn from one sample of a study of gamma-delta T cells after stem cell transplantation. TCRdb reprocessed the RT-PCR reads using CATT. The repertoire holds around 2,700 delta-chain clones, with under 25% as singletons. The sequencing input was gamma-delta T cells. Receptors were obtained from a human donor. It is not recorded whose cells these are; they may come from a transplant donor. Both conserved end residues are part of each CDR3. The D gene is left open where the match is weak. Clone size appears in some rows only: once, few, many, or a class for an expanded clone.

>TRDV2|few|TRDJ1|TRDD3
TGTGCCTGTGACAAGCTCACACCTACTGGGGATTTAAGGTACACCGATAAACTCATCTTT
CACDKLTPTGDLRYTDKLIF
>TRDV2|medium-sized|TRDJ3|-
TGTGCCTGTGACGCGGCCTTCGGAGCCATCGAGAGCTCCTGGGACACCCGACAGATGTTTTTC
CACDAAFGAIESSWDTRQMFF
>TRDV2|medium-sized|TRDJ1|-
TGTGCCTGTGACACTCTCGGGGGAATGGACCCCGATAAACTCATCTTT
CACDTLGGMDPDKLIF
>TRDV2|medium-sized|TRDJ1|TRDD3
TGTGCCTGTGACCCCGTACTGGGGGATACCGATAAACTCATCTTT
CACDPVLGDTDKLIF
>TRDV2|medium-sized|TRDJ1|-
TGTGCCTGTGACAGTCTGGGGTCAACCGATAAACTCATCTTT
CACDSLGSTDKLIF
>TRDV2|medium-sized|TRDJ1|TRDD3
TGTGCCTGTGACCATCTTACTGGGGGATATGTGGATAAACTCATCTTT
CACDHLTGGYVDKLIF
>TRDV2|medium-sized|TRDJ1|TRDD3
TGTGCCTGTGACACCGGCTCCCTTCTGGGGGACGCGTACACCGATAAACTCATCTTT
CACDTGSLLGDAYTDKLIF
>TRDV2|medium-sized|TRDJ1|-
TGTGCCTGTGACACCCTCTGGGGAATAAGGGACACCGATAAACTCATCTTT
CACDTLWGIRDTDKLIF
>TRDV2|once|TRDJ1|TRDD3
TGTGCCTGTGACACTGTGGGGGATACGTCCACCGATAAACTCATCTTT
CACDTVGDTSTDKLIF
>TRDV2|medium-sized|TRDJ1|TRDD3
TGTGCCTGTGACACTTTACTGGGGGATAAGACCGATAAACTCATCTTT
CACDTLLGDKTDKLIF
>TRDV2|medium-sized|TRDJ1|TRDD3
TGTGCCTGTGACACAGTATTAACTCCTGGGGGATACGAGTACACCGATAAACTCATCTTT
CACDTVLTPGGYEYTDKLIF
>TRDV2|once|TRDJ1|TRDD3
TGTGCCTGTGACACCCTTCTGGGGGATCGAGACACCGATAAACTCATCTTT
CACDTLLGDRDTDKLIF
>TRDV1|medium-sized|TRDJ1|TRDD3
TGTGCTCTTGGGGAACTACGAGGGTGGGGGACCAACTCGTACACCGATAAACTCATCTTT
CALGELRGWGTNSYTDKLIF
>TRDV2|-|TRDJ1|TRDD3
TGTGCCTGTGACAATCTCCTACTTGGGGATACTTACACCGATAAACTCATCTTT
CACDNLLLGDTYTDKLIF
>TRDV2|medium-sized|TRDJ1|TRDD3
TGTGCCTGTGACACGTTACTGGGGGAGACGTACACCGATAAACTCATCTTT
CACDTLLGETYTDKLIF
>TRDV2|medium-sized|TRDJ3|TRDD3
TGTGCCTGTGACGCGACTGGGGGTTTGTCTTCCTGGGACACCCGACAGATGTTTTTC
CACDATGGLSSWDTRQMFF
>TRDV2|medium-sized|TRDJ3|TRDD3
TGTGCCTGTGACCCGACTGGGGGAGGGAGCTCCTGGGACACCCGACAGATGTTTTTC
CACDPTGGGSSWDTRQMFF
>TRDV2|medium-sized|TRDJ1|TRDD3
TGTGCCTGTGACACCGTAGCCTCTACTGGGGGACTGTACACCGATAAACTCATCTTT
CACDTVASTGGLYTDKLIF
>TRDV2|-|TRDJ1|TRDD3
TGTGCCTGTGACAGACTGGGGGATACAGGCTCCACCGATAAACTCATCTTT
CACDRLGDTGSTDKLIF
>TRDV2|medium-sized|TRDJ1|-
TGTGCCTGTGACACCGTGGGGCACTCGCTCACCGATAAACTCATCTTT
CACDTVGHSLTDKLIF